The sequence of this T cell receptor (beta chain) was determined in a study of T cells in Graves' hyperthyroidism and ophthalmopathy (dated by TCRdb to between 2017 and 2020). In the study overall: Peripheral blood samples were taken at initial diagnosis, before any treatment was given. To identify distinguishing TCR V-J signatures, a discovery cohort of around 100 patients was used, comprising 40 to 45 with Graves' ophthalmopathy and around 60 with stable Graves' hyperthyroidism. An independent validation cohort of around 19 hyperthyroidism patients and about 16 patients who later progressed to ophthalmopathy tested prospective prediction of ophthalmopathy. The approximately 98 discovery patients were randomly divided into training and test sets at a 7:3 ratio. Thyroid tissue and blood T-cell repertoires from six Graves' hyperthyroidism patients were also compared in the study. After blood sampling, hyperthyroidism patients were treated with methimazole at a starting dose of 30 mg daily, and ophthalmopathy patients were treated with high-dose intravenous methylprednisolone. According to the paper, TCR Vbeta CDR3 sequencing was carried out on 135 peripheral blood samples, which came from approximately 41 ophthalmopathy, 75 or so hyperthyroidism and roughly 17 progressor patients. General conclusions and limits of the study: No statistical method was used to set the sample size in advance, and investigators knew the group allocation. Most expanded thyroid clonotypes (frequency above 0.001) were also detected in blood, suggesting blood repertoires may reflect thyroid immune responses. Ophthalmopathy was separated from stable hyperthyroidism by a 13 V-J signature model, with roughly 88% sensitivity and about 84% specificity obtained in cross-validation and 80%/75% obtained in testing. In validation, the model predicted progression to ophthalmopathy a median of 6.5 months before onset, with over 60% sensitivity and just under 75% specificity.

Stable Graves' hyperthyroidism was defined as no progression to ophthalmopathy during 18 months of follow-up. The hyperthyroidism patients were between 18 and 65 years old and newly diagnosed, with a disease duration of less than 2 months. Any patient with an uncontrolled infection, another autoimmune disease, pregnancy or lactation was excluded. Diagnoses were based on clinical symptoms, serum thyroxine and TRAb, thyroid ultrasound and orbital computed tomography. PBMCs were separated from over 9 ml of fresh peripheral blood using Ficoll-Paque density gradient centrifugation. Total RNA was extracted with Trizol reagent, and quality was checked on an Agilent 2100 Bioanalyzer. The CDR3, from cysteine to phenylalanine, totals 14 residues. Of the read, only the CDR3 DNA is kept; its 42 bases are in frame from base 1. CDR1 and CDR2, per the germline V gene, are KGHDR and SFDVKD. V lost 5 bases and J lost 1 base; the stretch between them is 8 bases long.

The TCR beta CDR3 regions were amplified from the RNA transcripts. The first round of RT-PCR for the TCR CDR3 was performed with the HTBI primer set and the Qiagen OneStep RT-PCR kit. Libraries were constructed in a second round of multiplex PCR, after which size selection and purification were performed. Paired-end sequencing of the libraries was performed with 100 bp reads on an Illumina HiSeq2000. The source study handled its data this way. SOAPnuke was used to process the raw data, removing reads that contained adapters or uncalled bases, had a mean Phred below 15, or lacked an exact match to the constant primer or identifier. COPE v1.2.5 was used to merge the high-quality paired reads, and each unique nucleotide sequence was defined as a clonotype. MiTCR v1.1 was used to align the clonotypes against IMGT TRBV, TRBD and TRBJ reference segments. The analysis included only V-J combinations with a frequency above 0.0001, which together covered 99.2% of the repertoires. A TCS score was defined as the ratio between F50 (clonal expansion) and ExV (chaos), using BLOSUM62-based TCRdist between CDR3 peptides within each V-J. Welch's t-statistics and random forest reduced around 510 V-J features to about 13, which were used in a naive Bayes classifier (R e1071). TCRdb ran its own pipeline on the public reads, namely fastp trimming at Q25 and MiXCR clone calling, and kept in-frame beta chains. Duplicate CDR3 protein sequences are folded into a single record with the most common DNA and genes. These V and J calls are TCRdb output, not the study's own analysis. The sample table holds 650,000 to 750,000 distinct CDR3 sequences, of which 12% to 15% were seen once. The biggest ten clones account for 10% of the sample.

This clonotype has at least ten counts. The antigen it binds to is not known. There are no base qualities to consult, and no much larger clone falls within one base. Sequenced: blood. The clonotype was recovered from a woman aged 18-35 years with Graves' hyperthyroidism. The rearrangement combines TRBV24-1 with TRBJ2-1; the D gene is perhaps TRBD1, on 6 matching bases. The nucleotide sequence reads as follows: TGTGCCACCAGTGGTCAGGGGTCCTACAATGAGCAGTTCTTC. Translated, it gives CATSGQGSYNEQFF.